These 4 T cell receptor beta chains originate from one sample sequenced in a study of human T cells and chemical hapten exposure. One entry per CDR3 protein results from TCRdb running MiXCR on the RACE reads. The data contain around 57,000 distinct CDR3 sequences, roughly 10% of them singletons. Regarding time point: pre-sensitization, week 0. Specified treatment: therapeutic diphenylcyclopropenone sensitization with weekly scalp DPC. The material sequenced was whole blood, taken in connection with sensitization to the hapten diphenylcyclopropenone (DPC). These receptors came from a woman aged 40 to 50 with alopecia areata. Some clones in this sample may be carry-over from other donors' samples.

The chain employs TRBV19 and TRBJ2-1; D gene unclear. CDR1 is LNHDA, CDR2 SQIVND, per germline (reference sequence). Trimming stripped 4 bases from V and 1 base from J, with 5 bases between. The CDR3 has 13 amino acids. The CDR3 region has the DNA TGTGCCAGTAGTACGAATTCCTACAATGAGCAGTTCTTC. It translates to CASSTNSYNEQFF.

In this sample, this clonotype turned up a few times. The chain links TRBV6-2 or TRBV6-3 to TRBJ2-7; TRBD2 matches at 13 bases. Germline-derived CDR1 and CDR2 are MNHEY and SVGEGT. The junction had 6 bases not matched to a gene; V was cut back by 6 bases and J by 4 bases. The CDR3 has 15 residues. The CDR3, as DNA: TGTGCCAGCAGGTACAGGACTAGCGGGAGTTACGAGCAGTACTTC. Translating gives CASRYRTSGSYEQYF.

The chain recombines TRBV11-2 with TRBJ1-5; possible D gene TRBD1, 6 bases. The V end lost 5 bases, the J end lost 1 base, and 12 bases lay between the germline ends. The length of the CDR3 is 15 residues. Germline V CDR1 and CDR2: SGHAT, FQNNGV. The CDR3 protein is CASSPRTESNQPQHF. The CDR3 nucleotides are TGTGCCAGCAGCCCGAGGACAGAGAGCAATCAGCCCCAGCATTTT.

This chain joins TRBV7-2 and TRBJ1-1; 8 positions match TRBD1. Trimming removed 2 bases from V and 0 bases from J; junction bases left unmatched: 8. The CDR3 contains 17 residues. The germline V gene has CDR1 SGHTA and CDR2 FQGNSA. CDR3 protein: CASSLRGQVLMNTEAFF. The CDR3 DNA reads as TGTGCCAGCAGCTTAAGGGGACAGGTCTTGATGAACACTGAAGCTTTCTTT.